What follows are 30 T cell receptor beta chains derived from one specimen sequenced in a study of blood T cell repertoires in COVID-19. Only in-frame clones appear in the TCRdb table, and some are missing; sequencing was by immunoSEQ multiplex PCR. The table includes approximately 150,000 clones, around 89% detected once. Sample: peripheral blood. The receptors originated from a man in his fifties with active or convalescent COVID-19.

This clone was detected a few times. V and J are TRBV30 and TRBJ1-3; no clear D. In germline, CDR1 is GTSNPN, CDR2 SVGIG (reference sequence). This CDR3 has 15 amino acids. Trimming took 5 bases from V and 2 from J, leaving 16 bases between them. CDR3 coding DNA: TGTGCCTGGTCCCAGGTGGTAGGCCCTGGAAACACCATATATTTT. Translating it yields CAWSQVVGPGNTIYF.

The chain employs TRBV6-5 and TRBJ1-1; tentative D call: TRBD1 (6 bases). This CDR3 spans 13 amino acids. Germline CDR1 and CDR2: MNHEY and SVGAGI. The V gene lost 6 bases and the J gene lost 3 bases, with 11 bases spanning the gap. The CDR3 DNA follows: TGTGCCAGCAGGACTTCAGGGGACACTGAAGCTTTCTTT. This codes for CASRTSGDTEAFF.

The chain couples TRBV10-3 to TRBJ2-2, with 9 bases lining up with TRBD2. V was pared by 5 bases and J by 5 bases, with 3 bases of the junction left unmatched. The germline V gene has CDR1 ENHRY and CDR2 SYGVKD. This CDR3 has 14 amino acids. The CDR3: CAISRLAGTGELFF. The CDR3 DNA sequence: TGTGCCATCAGTCGGCTAGCGGGGACCGGGGAGCTGTTTTTT.

The J gene is TRBJ2-5, the V gene TRBV12-5, with 9 bases lining up with TRBD2. Losses at the gene ends were 1 base for V and 4 bases for J; bases not matched to a gene: 4. This CDR3 is 15 amino acids long. Per the germline V gene, CDR1 is LGHNT and CDR2 is FRNRAP. This CDR3 is CASGLGLAGSETQYF. The CDR3 DNA reads as TGTGCTAGTGGTTTGGGGCTAGCGGGGTCAGAGACCCAGTACTTC.

The chain carries TRBV19 and TRBJ1-1, with D maybe TRBD1 (5 bases). The V end was cut by 8 bases, the J end by 4 bases, with 20 bases between. CDR3 length: 15 residues. CDR1 and CDR2 from the germline V gene are LNHDA and SQIVND (reference sequence). The CDR3 DNA sequence: TGTGCCAGTCGTACTGGGGGGATCCGTGGCACTGAAGCTTTCTTT. Protein sequence: CASRTGGIRGTEAFF.

V gene TRBV4-3 combines with J gene TRBJ1-2, with 7 positions matching TRBD1. Germline V CDR1 and CDR2: LGHNA, YSLEER. The CDR3 covers 14 residues. Losses at the gene ends were 0 bases for V and 6 bases for J; bases not matched to a gene: 4. The CDR3 reads CASSQDRQGNGYTF. DNA for the CDR3: TGCGCCAGCAGCCAAGATCGACAGGGAAATGGCTACACCTTC.

The chain uses TRBV12-5 and TRBJ2-5; a possible D gene is TRBD1 (6 bases). Germline V gives CDR1 LGHNT, CDR2 FRNRAP. Trimming removed 3 bases at V and 3 bases at J, with 11 bases between. The CDR3 length is 14 residues. CDR3 in amino acids: CASGLQDRKETQYF. In nucleotides, the CDR3 is TGTGCTAGTGGTTTACAAGACAGGAAAGAGACCCAGTACTTC.

This chain uses TRBV18 with TRBJ2-1; the match to TRBD2 covers 9 bases. The germline CDR1 and CDR2 sequences are KGHSH and LQKENI. V dropped 0 bases and J dropped 9; count of bases not matched to a gene: 9. This CDR3 has 16 residues. In DNA form, the CDR3 reads TGTGCCAGCTCACCACCGAGGCTAGCGGGACTGGCTGAGCAGTTCTTC. It yields the protein CASSPPRLAGLAEQFF.

Here the CDR3 reads CASRGLAVSYEQYF. The DNA for the CDR3 is TGTGCCAGCAGGGGACTAGCGGTCTCCTACGAGCAGTACTTC. The rearrangement joins TRBV5-6 to TRBJ2-7; TRBD2 aligns across 11 bases. The junction had 1 base not matched to a gene; V was cut back by 5 bases and J by 0 bases. In germline, CDR1 is SGHDT, CDR2 YYEEEE. The CDR3 has 14 residues.

The J gene is TRBJ1-2, the V gene TRBV29-1; 7 nucleotides line up with TRBD1. Germline V gene sequence: CDR1 SQVTM, CDR2 ANQGSEA. The CDR3 has 13 amino acids. The V and J ends lost 7 bases and 1 base, in that order; junction bases with no gene match: 6. For the CDR3, the DNA is TGCAGCGCGACAGGGCCACTTAACTATGGCTACACCTTC. It yields the protein CSATGPLNYGYTF. Looking up the rest from reference TRBV29-1 and TRBJ1-2 gives the full variable domain: SAVISQKPSRDICQRGTSLTIQCQVDSQVTMMFWYRQQPGQSLTLIATANQGSEATYESGFVIDKFPISRPNLTFSTLTVSNMSPEDSSIYLCSATGPLNYGYTFGSGTRLTVV.

V is TRBV19 and J is TRBJ2-1; 10 bases are shared with TRBD2. CDR1 is LNHDA, CDR2 SQIVND, per germline (reference sequence). Trimming took 5 bases from V and 8 from J; bases not matched to a gene: 12. The CDR3 has 16 amino acids. CDR3 DNA sequence: TGTGCCAGTAGTGCCGACACTAGCGGGAAACGCTATGAGCAGTTCTTC. Protein sequence: CASSADTSGKRYEQFF.

The chain couples TRBV19 to TRBJ1-4; possibly TRBD1 for D (5 bases). The CDR3 is made up of 15 amino acids. Trimming took off 3 bases at V and 2 bases at J, with 10 bases between the two ends. From germline, CDR1 is LNHDA and CDR2 SQIVND (reference sequence). The CDR3 coding sequence is TGTGCCAGTAGTATGGTAGGGGCGACTAATGAAAAACTGTTTTTT. It codes for CASSMVGATNEKLFF.

As DNA, the CDR3 is TGTGCCAGCAGCCAAGTTAGCGGGAGGGGAGAGACCCAGTACTTC. Its translation: CASSQVSGRGETQYF. The V call is TRBV3-1 (or the pseudogene TRBV3-2), the J call TRBJ2-5; 11 bases fit TRBD2. The CDR3 sequence is 15 residues long. Per the germline V gene, CDR1 is LGHDT and CDR2 is YNNKEL (reference sequence). J was trimmed by 4 bases and V by 1 base; bases with no gene match: 2.

The chain links TRBV28 to TRBJ1-3, with D maybe TRBD1 (5 bases). The V end lost 3 bases, the J end lost 0 bases, and 12 bases lay between the germline ends. The V gene's germline CDR1 is MDHEN and CDR2 SYDVKM. CDR3 length: 16 residues. The CDR3 DNA follows: TGTGCCAGCAGTTTGGTCCAGGGTGTCTCTGGAAACACCATATATTTT. This encodes CASSLVQGVSGNTIYF.

The V gene is TRBV3-1 (or the pseudogene TRBV3-2), the J gene TRBJ2-7; 8 bases align to TRBD1. The V and J ends lost 4 bases and 4 bases, in that order; junction bases with no gene match: 6. The germline CDR1 and CDR2 sequences are LGHDT and YNNKEL (reference sequence). The CDR3 extends over 14 amino acids. The CDR3 DNA reads as TGTGCCAGCAGCCCTTTCGGACAGGGATACGAGCAGTACTTC. Its translation: CASSPFGQGYEQYF.

The J gene is TRBJ2-2, the V gene TRBV3-1 (or the pseudogene TRBV3-2); 9 positions agree with TRBD1. Unmatched junction bases numbered 4, after V lost 4 bases and J lost 1 base. The CDR3 length is 16 residues. Per the germline V gene, CDR1 is LGHDT and CDR2 is YNNKEL (reference sequence). The chain's CDR3 is CASSPPDRGNTGELFF. As DNA, the CDR3 is TGTGCCAGCAGCCCCCCGGACAGGGGGAACACCGGGGAGCTGTTTTTT.

In its sample, this clone was seen once. As DNA, the CDR3 is TGTGCTAGTGGTCTGGGACAGGGGCCTTACGAGCAGTACTTC. Its translation is CASGLGQGPYEQYF. The chain links TRBV12-5 to TRBJ2-7; 10 bases map to TRBD1. The CDR3 has 14 residues. J gave up 4 bases and V 5 bases, and 5 bases lay outside the gene matches. The germline gives CDR1 LGHNT, CDR2 FRNRAP. Complete variable domain (other parts from reference TRBV12-5 and TRBJ2-7): DARVTQTPRHKVTEMGQEVTMRCQPILGHNTVFWYRQTMMQGLELLAYFRNRAPLDDSGMPKDRFSAEMPDATLATLKIQPSEPRDSAVYFCASGLGQGPYEQYFGPGTRLTVT.

V and J are TRBV5-8 and TRBJ2-1, with TRBD2 as a possible D gene (5 bases). Between the trimmed V and J ends, which lost 0 bases and 4 bases, there was a span of 14 bases. Germline-derived CDR1 and CDR2 are SGHTS and YDEGEE. The CDR3 has 16 amino acids. The CDR3: CASSLGFRDRYNEQFF. CDR3 DNA sequence: TGTGCCAGCAGCTTGGGTTTCCGGGATAGGTACAATGAGCAGTTCTTC. Complete variable domain (other parts from reference TRBV5-8 and TRBJ2-1): EAGVTQSPTHLIKTRGQQATLRCSPISGHTSVYWYQQALGLGLQFLLWYDEGEERNRGNFPPRFSGRQFPNYSSELNVNALELEDSALYLCASSLGFRDRYNEQFFGPGTRLTVL.

The chain links TRBV4-3 to TRBJ2-1; D remains unclear. CDR3 length equals 14 residues. The V gene's germline CDR1 is LGHNA and CDR2 YSLEER. V was trimmed by 0 bases and J by 13 bases, leaving 16 bases between them. CDR3 residues: CASSQDTSYGVQFF. Here the CDR3 DNA reads TGCGCCAGCAGCCAAGATACCTCATACGGTGTACAGTTCTTC.

The chain combines TRBV6-2 or TRBV6-3 with TRBJ1-5; D gene ambiguous. CDR1 MNHEY and CDR2 SVGEGT come from the germline V gene. The CDR3 covers 15 residues. V was pared by 2 bases and J by 7 bases, with 15 bases between. CDR3 DNA: TGTGCCAGCAGTTACCCCGGGTCATCGTTGCAGCCCCAGCATTTT. It translates to CASSYPGSSLQPQHF.

The CDR3 DNA reads TGTGCCAGCAGGGATGCTGGCGGGGCCGGTGGCTACACCTTC. Translation: CASRDAGGAGGYTF. This chain links TRBV5-6 with TRBJ1-2; a weak D match, TRBD1 (5 bases). The V end lost 5 bases, the J end lost 7 bases, and 18 bases lay between the germline ends. The germline V gene encodes CDR1 SGHDT and CDR2 YYEEEE. The CDR3 consists of 14 residues.

The chain links TRBV2 to TRBJ2-5; maybe TRBD2 (5 bases). Between the trimmed V and J ends, which lost 2 bases and 1 base, there was a span of 14 bases. This CDR3 is built from 16 residues. Germline V gene data show CDR1 as SNHLY and CDR2 as FYNNEI. CDR3 sequence (DNA): TGTGCCAGCAGTGAATATGGCGGGCCGAGCCAAGAGACCCAGTACTTC. This encodes CASSEYGGPSQETQYF.

The chain joins TRBV6-5 to TRBJ1-2; 9 nucleotides align to TRBD1. V was pared by 10 bases and J by 10 bases, with 10 bases of the junction left unmatched. Per the germline V gene, CDR1 is MNHEY and CDR2 is SVGAGI. CDR3 length: 12 amino acids. CDR3 amino acids: CATSGTGPFYTF. The CDR3 DNA is TGTGCCACCTCCGGGACAGGGCCTTTCTACACCTTC.

This chain uses TRBV5-1 with TRBJ2-1; D possibly corresponds to TRBD2 (7 bases). The V end lost 2 bases, the J end lost 6 bases, and 18 bases lay between the germline ends. Germline values: CDR1 SGHRS, CDR2 YFSETQ. The CDR3 consists of 16 residues. The CDR3 protein is CASSFIGGPAVNEQFF. The CDR3 coding sequence is TGCGCCAGCAGCTTCATCGGGGGGCCAGCCGTCAATGAGCAGTTCTTC.

The chain carries TRBV28 and TRBJ1-1; 7 nucleotides align to TRBD1. With V trimmed by 9 bases and J by 4 bases, 11 bases remained unmatched. CDR1 and CDR2 (germline): MDHEN, SYDVKM. The CDR3 is 14 residues long. In DNA, the CDR3 is TGTGCCAGTGCAGGACAGGCCCCTGGCACTGAAGCTTTCTTT. It encodes CASAGQAPGTEAFF.

This clone has a single count. The V gene is TRBV29-1, the J gene TRBJ1-5, with D possibly being TRBD1 (6 bases). The CDR3 is made up of 13 amino acids. Germline V CDR1 and CDR2: SQVTM, ANQGSEA. V lost 4 bases and J lost 4, with 11 bases in between. CDR3 in amino acids: CSVATGSNQPQHF. DNA of the CDR3: TGCAGCGTTGCGACAGGTAGTAATCAGCCCCAGCATTTT.

The chain joins TRBV6-1 to TRBJ2-5; tentative D call: TRBD1 (7 bases). The ends were cut back, 3 bases at V and 5 bases at J, with 13 bases in the middle. The CDR3 is made up of 14 amino acids. Germline V gives CDR1 MNHNS, CDR2 SASEGT. CDR3 in amino acids: CASSEIRGRETQYF. The CDR3 coding sequence is TGTGCCAGCAGTGAGATCAGGGGGAGGGAGACCCAGTACTTC.

The genes are TRBV19 and TRBJ2-3; 9 bases fit TRBD2. V dropped 3 bases and J dropped 0; count of bases not matched to a gene: 4. CDR1 and CDR2 from the germline V gene are LNHDA and SQIVND (reference sequence). The CDR3 has 16 amino acids. CDR3 loop: CASSIRLAGSTDTQYF. As DNA, the CDR3 is TGTGCCAGTAGTATTCGCCTAGCGGGAAGCACAGATACGCAGTATTTT.

The rearrangement uses TRBV6-5 and TRBJ2-7, with D perhaps matching TRBD1 (6 bases). CDR3 length: 16 amino acids. Trimming removed 2 bases at V and 2 bases at J, with 16 bases between. Looked up from germline, CDR1 is MNHEY and CDR2 is SVGAGI. The CDR3: CASSYTHRVITYEQYF. In DNA, the CDR3 is TGTGCCAGCAGTTACACCCACAGGGTTATTACCTACGAGCAGTACTTC.

V is TRBV6-5 and J is TRBJ1-6, with D hard to call. Trimming took 6 bases from V and 8 from J, leaving 11 bases between them. Per the germline V gene, CDR1 is MNHEY and CDR2 is SVGAGI. The CDR3 contains 13 residues. This CDR3 is CASSLLQDSPLHF. The DNA for the CDR3 is TGTGCCAGCAGCCTCCTTCAGGATTCACCCCTCCACTTT.